This T cell receptor (beta chain) was captured by sequencing in a study of CD8+CD57+ T cells in acquired aplastic anemia. As for the study in general: Across the sorted CD4+ and CD8+ cells, DNA amounts averaged roughly 3 ug.

TCR beta VDJ and CDR3 profiles were obtained from a genomic DNA template. MiXCR was run by TCRdb on the reads, yielding one entry per CDR3 protein. The sample contains about 270,000 distinct CDR3 sequences, roughly half of which appear only once. Germline values: CDR1 SGHTA, CDR2 FQGNSA. J lost 5 bases, V lost 3 bases, and 8 bases had no gene match. This CDR3 comprises 16 residues. About this clonotype itself: Antigen specificity is unknown.

Study findings and constraints: Statistical testing detected no significant gap in CD8+ Simpson's diversity between patients and controls. Fewer than 30 CD8+ CDR3 sequences were shared between patients and controls.

The chain joins TRBV7-2 to TRBJ2-5, with TRBD2 matching 11 bases. The source material was sorted CD4+, CD8+, or CD8+CD57+ T cells (not recorded which) from PBMCs. This clonotype was obtained from a human donor with severe aplastic anemia or a healthy control (not recorded which). The CDR3 sequence: CASSFLAGGYEETQYF. DNA of the CDR3: TGTGCCAGCAGCTTCCTAGCGGGGGGTTACGAGGAGACCCAGTACTTC.